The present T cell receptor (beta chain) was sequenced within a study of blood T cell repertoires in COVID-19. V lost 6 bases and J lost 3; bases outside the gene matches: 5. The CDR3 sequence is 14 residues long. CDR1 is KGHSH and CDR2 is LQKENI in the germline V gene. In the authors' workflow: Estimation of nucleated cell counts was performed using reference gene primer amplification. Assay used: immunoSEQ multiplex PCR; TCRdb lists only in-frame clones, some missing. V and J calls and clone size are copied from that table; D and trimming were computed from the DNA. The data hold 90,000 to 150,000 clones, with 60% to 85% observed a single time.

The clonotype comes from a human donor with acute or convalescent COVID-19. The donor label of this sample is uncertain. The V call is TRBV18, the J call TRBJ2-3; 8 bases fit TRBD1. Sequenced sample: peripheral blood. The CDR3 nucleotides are TGTGCCAGCTCGTGGGACAGGATTACAGATACGCAGTATTTT. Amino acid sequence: CASSWDRITDTQYF.